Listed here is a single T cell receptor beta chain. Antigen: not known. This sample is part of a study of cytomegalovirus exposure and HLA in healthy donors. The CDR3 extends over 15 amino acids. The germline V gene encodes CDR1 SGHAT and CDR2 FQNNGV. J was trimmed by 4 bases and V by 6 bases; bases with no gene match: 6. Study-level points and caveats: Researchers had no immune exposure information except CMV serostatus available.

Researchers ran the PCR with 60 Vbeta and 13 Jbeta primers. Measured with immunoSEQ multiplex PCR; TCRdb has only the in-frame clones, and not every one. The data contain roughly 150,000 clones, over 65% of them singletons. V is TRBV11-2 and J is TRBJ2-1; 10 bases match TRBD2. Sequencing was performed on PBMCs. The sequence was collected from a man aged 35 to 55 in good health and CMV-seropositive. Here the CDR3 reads CASRRRTSGYNEQFF. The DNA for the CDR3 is TGTGCCAGCAGGAGACGGACTAGCGGTTACAATGAGCAGTTCTTC. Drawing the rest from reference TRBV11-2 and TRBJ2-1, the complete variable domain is EAGVAQSPRYKIIEKRQSVAFWCNPISGHATLYWYQQILGQGPKLLIQFQNNGVVDDSQLPKDRFSAERLKGVDSTLKIQPAKLEDSAVYLCASRRRTSGYNEQFFGPGTRLTVL.